This TCR beta chain was found in a study of breast tumors, draining lymph nodes, adjacent tissues. Study results and limitations: Luminal-like breast cancer showed significantly higher tumor–nontumor repertoire similarity than basal-like. Compared with lymph nodes, tumors were less diverse; compared with nontumor tissue, more. The data were judged consistent with most tumor T cells coming from lymph node and expanding in tumor.

Breast cancer patients provided tissue from their axillary draining lymph nodes. There are a few counts of this clonotype. Antigen unknown. TCRdb ran MiXCR on the multiplex PCR reads and lists one entry per CDR3 protein. The table lists some 250,000 distinct CDR3 sequences, around 35% of them singletons, with under 4.5% in the top ten. The CDR3 sequence is 16 residues long. Germline V gene lookup returns CDR1 SGHDT and CDR2 YYEEEE. J was trimmed by 6 bases and V by 1 base; bases with no gene match: 12. This TCR came from a female donor with breast cancer. Some clones in this sample may be carry-over from other donors' samples. The V call is TRBV5-6, the J call TRBJ2-5; TRBD1 agrees at 7 bases. The sample taken for sequencing was axillary lymph node tissue. CDR3 protein: CASSLFELRGRKTQYF. For the CDR3, the DNA is TGTGCCAGCAGCTTGTTTGAGCTGAGGGGGCGGAAGACCCAGTACTTC.